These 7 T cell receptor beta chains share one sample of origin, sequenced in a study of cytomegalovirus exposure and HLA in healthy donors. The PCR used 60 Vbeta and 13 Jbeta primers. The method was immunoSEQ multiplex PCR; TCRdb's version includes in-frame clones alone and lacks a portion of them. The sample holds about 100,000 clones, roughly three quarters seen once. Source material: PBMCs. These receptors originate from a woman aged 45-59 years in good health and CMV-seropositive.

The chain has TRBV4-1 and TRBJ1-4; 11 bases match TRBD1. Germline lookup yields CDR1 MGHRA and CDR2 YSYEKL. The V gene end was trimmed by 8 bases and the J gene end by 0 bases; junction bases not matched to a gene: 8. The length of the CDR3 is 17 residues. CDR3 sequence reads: CASSRTGGHATNEKLFF. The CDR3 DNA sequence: TGCGCCAGCTCGCGGACAGGGGGCCATGCAACTAATGAAAAACTGTTTTTT.

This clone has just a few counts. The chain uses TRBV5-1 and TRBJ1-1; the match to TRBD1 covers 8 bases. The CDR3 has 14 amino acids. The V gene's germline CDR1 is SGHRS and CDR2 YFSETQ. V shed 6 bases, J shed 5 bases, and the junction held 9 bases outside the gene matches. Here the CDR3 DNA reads TGCGCCAGCAACCATGATTACAGGGGGACTGAAGCTTTCTTT. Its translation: CASNHDYRGTEAFF.

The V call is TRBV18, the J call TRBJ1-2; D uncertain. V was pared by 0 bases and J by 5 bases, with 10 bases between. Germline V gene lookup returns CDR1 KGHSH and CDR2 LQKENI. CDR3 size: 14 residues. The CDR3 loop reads CASSPPGGGYGYTF. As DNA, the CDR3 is TGTGCCAGCTCACCACCAGGTGGAGGGTATGGCTACACCTTC.

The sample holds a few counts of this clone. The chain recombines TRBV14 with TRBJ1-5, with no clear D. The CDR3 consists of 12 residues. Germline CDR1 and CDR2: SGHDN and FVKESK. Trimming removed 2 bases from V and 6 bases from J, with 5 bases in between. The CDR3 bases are TGTGCCAGCAGCCAATCAGGTCAGCCCCAGCATTTT. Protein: CASSQSGQPQHF.

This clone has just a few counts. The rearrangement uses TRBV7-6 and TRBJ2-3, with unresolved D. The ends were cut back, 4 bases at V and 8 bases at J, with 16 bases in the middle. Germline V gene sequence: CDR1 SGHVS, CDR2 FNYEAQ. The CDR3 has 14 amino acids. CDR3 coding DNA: TGTGCCAGCAGCTCCCAGCCCACAGATCGTACGCAGTATTTT. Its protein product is CASSSQPTDRTQYF.

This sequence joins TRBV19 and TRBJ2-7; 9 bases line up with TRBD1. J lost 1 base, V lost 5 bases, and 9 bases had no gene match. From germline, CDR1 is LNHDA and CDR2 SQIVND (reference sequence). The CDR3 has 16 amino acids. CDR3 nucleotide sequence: TGTGCCAGTAGTCCTGCTGGGGGACAGGGTTCCTACGAGCAGTACTTC. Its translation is CASSPAGGQGSYEQYF.

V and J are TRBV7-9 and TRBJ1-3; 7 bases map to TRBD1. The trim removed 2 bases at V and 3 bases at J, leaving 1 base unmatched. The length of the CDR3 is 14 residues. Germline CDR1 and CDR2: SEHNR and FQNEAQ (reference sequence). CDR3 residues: CASSLQGVGNTIYF. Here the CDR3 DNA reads TGTGCCAGCAGCTTACAGGGGGTTGGAAACACCATATATTTT.